This T cell receptor (beta chain) stems from a study of T cells in localized non-small cell lung cancer. General observations from the study: Exceeding tumor, uninvolved adjacent lung had the highest T cell clonality.

CDR1 is SGHTA, CDR2 FQGNSA, per germline. V was pared by 2 bases and J by 0 bases, with 9 bases between. CDR3 length: 15 residues. Remarks on this clone: Its antigen is unidentified.

Profiled with immunoSEQ multiplex PCR; TCRdb holds only in-frame clones, not every one. This table holds under 45,000 clones, about 83% found once. The specimen was PBMCs, collected before any cancer treatment. The chain is built from TRBV7-2 and TRBJ2-3, with D perhaps matching TRBD1 (6 bases). The source of this sequence is a man aged 40 to 70 with stage II lung adenocarcinoma. The CDR3 loop is CASSLLGASTDTQYF. The CDR3 bases are TGTGCCAGCAGCTTACTGGGGGCAAGCACAGATACGCAGTATTTT. Complete variable domain (other parts from reference TRBV7-2 and TRBJ2-3): GAGVSQSPSNKVTEKGKDVELRCDPISGHTALYWYRQSLGQGLEFLIYFQGNSAPDKSGLPSDRFSAERTGGSVSTLTIQRTQQEDSAVYLCASSLLGASTDTQYFGPGTRLTVL.